A single sample gave rise to the 19 T cell receptor beta chains below, sequenced in a study of blood T cell repertoires in COVID-19. Profiled with immunoSEQ multiplex PCR; TCRdb holds only in-frame clones, not every one. Among 200,000 to 300,000 clones listed, 65% to 90% were seen once. The sample comprised peripheral blood. These receptors originate from a man aged 35 to 55 who had recovered from COVID-19.

The chain carries TRBV7-9 and TRBJ2-1; 12 bases line up with TRBD2. Germline values: CDR1 SEHNR, CDR2 FQNEAQ (reference sequence). V gave up 5 bases and J gave up 9 bases; unmatched junction bases: 11. The CDR3 extends over 16 amino acids. The CDR3 here is CASSPPLAGGRSEQFF. The CDR3 DNA reads TGTGCCAGCAGCCCTCCGCTAGCGGGGGGGCGCAGTGAGCAGTTCTTC.

V gene TRBV3-1 (or the pseudogene TRBV3-2) combines with J gene TRBJ2-7, with TRBD1 matching over 7 bases. The CDR3 consists of 15 residues. The ends lost 5 bases at V and 2 bases at J; junction bases unmatched: 9. CDR1 and CDR2 from the germline V gene are LGHDT and YNNKEL (reference sequence). For the CDR3, the DNA is TGTGCCAGCAGCTTAGGACAGGTACCTACCTACGAGCAGTACTTC. Translation gives CASSLGQVPTYEQYF.

This chain uses TRBV7-6 with TRBJ2-6; 7 positions match TRBD1. Looked up from germline, CDR1 is SGHVS and CDR2 is FNYEAQ. V shed 4 bases and J 2 bases; nucleotides not matched to a gene: 14. This CDR3 comprises 19 residues. The CDR3 DNA reads as TGTGCCAGCAGCTCCCAAGGGGGCTACCTCACGGCTGGGGCCAACGTCCTGACTTTC. It codes for CASSSQGGYLTAGANVLTF.

The chain employs TRBV9 and TRBJ1-2; no definite D call. Germline CDR1 reads SGDLS; CDR2 reads YYNGEE. V was trimmed by 4 bases and J by 6 bases, leaving 19 bases between them. The CDR3 runs to 15 residues. CDR3 residues: CASSPRNVVYDGYTF. For the CDR3, the DNA is TGTGCCAGCAGCCCCCGAAACGTCGTCTATGATGGCTACACCTTC.

This rearrangement joins TRBV10-2 to TRBJ1-2, with TRBD1 matching over 7 bases. Germline loops: CDR1 WSHSY, CDR2 SAAADI. This CDR3 has 16 residues. V was clipped by 0 bases and J by 4 bases; unmatched bases: 8. The CDR3 protein is CASSESGDSEVYGYTF. In DNA, the CDR3 is TGCGCCAGCAGTGAGTCTGGGGACAGCGAAGTCTATGGCTACACCTTC.

This chain connects TRBV5-6 to TRBJ2-1; weak D call: TRBD1 (6 bases). Trimming took off 0 bases at V and 8 bases at J, with 15 bases between the two ends. The length of the CDR3 is 15 residues. The V gene's germline CDR1 is SGHDT and CDR2 YYEEEE. The CDR3 DNA reads TGTGCCAGCAGCTTGGACGGGACAACGACCTATGAGCAGTTCTTC. It encodes CASSLDGTTTYEQFF.

V and J are TRBV27 and TRBJ2-6; D unclear. Trimming pared 6 bases from V and 0 bases from J, leaving 6 bases between. The CDR3 sequence is 14 residues long. Germline lookup yields CDR1 MNHEY and CDR2 SMNVEV (reference sequence). The CDR3 spells CASSRYSGANVLTF. CDR3 coding DNA: TGTGCCAGCAGCAGGTACTCTGGGGCCAACGTCCTGACTTTC.

The rearrangement uses TRBV9 and TRBJ2-3; 11 positions match TRBD1. The CDR3 totals 17 residues. The J segment lost 2 bases and the V segment lost 0 bases, leaving 5 bases of the junction unmatched. Germline CDR1 is SGDLS and CDR2 is YYNGEE. This CDR3 is CASSVGGTGGLTDTQYF. The CDR3 DNA follows: TGTGCCAGCAGCGTAGGTGGGACAGGGGGTCTCACAGATACGCAGTATTTT.

In nucleotides, the CDR3 is TGTGCCAGCAGCGGACAGGGGCTGGACTATGGCTACACCTTC. Protein: CASSGQGLDYGYTF. The chain carries TRBV5-4 and TRBJ1-2; the match to TRBD1 covers 9 bases. Germline assignment: CDR1 SGHNT and CDR2 YYREEE (reference sequence). With 4 bases clipped from V and 3 bases from J, the junction kept 4 bases outside the gene matches. The CDR3 length is 14 residues.

This clone was seen once. The chain is built from TRBV4-1 and TRBJ2-2, with a weak D call TRBD1 (6 bases). V was cut by 3 bases and J by 8 bases, with 19 bases left in between. This CDR3 region has 16 residues. Germline CDR1 reads MGHRA; CDR2 reads YSYEKL. In nucleotides, the CDR3 is TGCGCCAGCAGCCAGAGGACAAGACAGGCTCCGGGGGAGCTGTTTTTT. Encoded protein: CASSQRTRQAPGELFF.

The chain joins TRBV27 to TRBJ1-2; no clear D. CDR1 and CDR2 from the germline V gene are MNHEY and SMNVEV (reference sequence). The CDR3 totals 15 residues. Trimming stripped 5 bases from V and 2 bases from J, with 15 bases between. The CDR3 loop is CASSKNPESNYGYTF. The CDR3 DNA reads TGTGCCAGCAGTAAAAACCCGGAGTCCAACTATGGCTACACCTTC.

J is TRBJ2-5 and V is TRBV7-6, with a weak D call TRBD1 (6 bases). Trimming took off 1 base at V and 5 bases at J, with 11 bases between the two ends. CDR3 length equals 14 residues. Germline assignment: CDR1 SGHVS and CDR2 FNYEAQ. The CDR3 DNA sequence: TGTGCCAGCAGCTTAGTGCAGGGGCGGGAGACCCAGTACTTC. It is translated as CASSLVQGRETQYF.

The rearrangement uses TRBV4-1 and TRBJ2-1, with D tentatively TRBD2 (6 bases). The germline V gene has CDR1 MGHRA and CDR2 YSYEKL. This CDR3 has 14 residues. V lost 1 base to trimming and J lost 8 bases, with 12 bases between them. CDR3 sequence: CASSQAGTPHEQFF. The CDR3 DNA follows: TGCGCCAGCAGCCAAGCCGGGACTCCCCATGAGCAGTTCTTC.

In its sample, this clone was seen a few times. The chain has TRBV4-3 and TRBJ1-2; 7 bases agree with TRBD1. J was trimmed by 4 bases and V by 4 bases; bases with no gene match: 6. The CDR3 runs to 14 residues. Germline V gene data show CDR1 as LGHNA and CDR2 as YSLEER. CDR3 region: CASSPGQTRYGYTF. The CDR3 DNA reads as TGCGCCAGCAGCCCGGGACAGACCCGCTATGGCTACACCTTC.

The rearrangement joins TRBV7-2 to TRBJ2-1; D may be TRBD2 (7 bases). V was pared by 4 bases and J by 7 bases, with 17 bases between. CDR1 is SGHTA, CDR2 FQGNSA, per germline. This CDR3 is 15 amino acids long. The CDR3 reads CASSSKRGGRNEQFF. CDR3 coding DNA: TGTGCCAGCAGCTCCAAAAGGGGGGGTCGGAATGAGCAGTTCTTC.

The V and J genes are TRBV5-1 and TRBJ2-3; possibly TRBD2 for D (5 bases). The germline CDR1 and CDR2 sequences are SGHRS and YFSETQ. V lost 4 bases and J 0 bases, leaving 6 bases between the germline ends. This CDR3 region has 13 residues. The CDR3 bases are TGCGCCAGCAGCCGGACTAGCACAGATACGCAGTATTTT. Translated, it gives CASSRTSTDTQYF.

DNA for the CDR3: TGCGCCAGCAGTCCCGTCGACAATGAGCAGTTCTTC. Translating it yields CASSPVDNEQFF. This rearrangement joins TRBV5-1 to TRBJ2-1; D gene uncertain. The germline CDR1 and CDR2 sequences are SGHRS and YFSETQ. The CDR3 length is 12 residues. Trimming removed 5 bases from V and 5 bases from J, with 8 bases in between.

The gene calls are TRBV4-3 and TRBJ2-1, with TRBD2 matching over 10 bases. This CDR3 has 16 amino acids. Trimming cost V 0 bases and J 4 bases; bases outside gene matches: 3. Germline lookup yields CDR1 LGHNA and CDR2 YSLEER. DNA for the CDR3: TGCGCCAGCAGCCAAGACCCAGCGGGGGGGTACAATGAGCAGTTCTTC. It codes for CASSQDPAGGYNEQFF.

The gene calls are TRBV6-5 and TRBJ1-2, with 7 bases fitting TRBD1. The CDR3 has 15 amino acids. Trimming removed 8 bases from V and 7 bases from J; junction bases left unmatched: 16. Germline V gives CDR1 MNHEY, CDR2 SVGAGI. DNA for the CDR3: TGTGCCAGCTATGGCAGGGGGTTGCTGGACTCTGGCTACACCTTC. Encoded protein: CASYGRGLLDSGYTF.